The next 27 T cell receptor beta chains were all read from a single sample in a study of T cell responses to AZD1222 COVID-19 vaccine. TCRdb keeps only in-frame clones here, not all; method: immunoSEQ multiplex PCR. The profile shows approximately 120,000 clones, roughly nine tenths of them singletons. The sample here was peripheral blood, taken on day 0 of AZD1222 vaccination. These receptors came from an adult in good health.

This clone came up once. CDR3: CASSLTSGTEAFF. The CDR3 nucleotides read TGTGCCAGCAGTTTAACATCTGGGACGGAAGCTTTCTTT. V is TRBV12-3 or TRBV12-4 and J is TRBJ1-1; D may be TRBD1 (5 bases). Trimming shortened V by 2 bases and J by 8 bases, and 12 bases separated the two germline ends. CDR3 length: 13 amino acids.

The V gene is TRBV27, the J gene TRBJ1-5; D is ambiguous. Germline assignment: CDR1 MNHEY and CDR2 SMNVEV (reference sequence). Trimming left V 6 bases short and J 4 bases short, with 13 bases between. This CDR3 has 14 amino acids. The chain's CDR3 is CASRPSGENQPQHF. The DNA of the CDR3 is TGTGCCAGCAGGCCCTCCGGGGAAAATCAGCCCCAGCATTTT.

The CDR3 DNA sequence: TGTGCCAGCAGCTTTGGTGCGACTGGGGCCAACGTCCTGACTTTC. Translation gives CASSFGATGANVLTF. The chain has TRBV7-9 and TRBJ2-6; D is undetermined. The V and J ends lost 3 bases and 2 bases respectively, with 8 bases between them. Per germline, CDR1 SEHNR and CDR2 FQNEAQ (reference sequence). The CDR3 loop spans 15 amino acids.

J is TRBJ2-2 and V is TRBV4-1; D possibly corresponds to TRBD2 (5 bases). The germline gives CDR1 MGHRA, CDR2 YSYEKL. Deletions cut 1 base from V and 4 bases from J, with 10 bases between. The CDR3 consists of 15 residues. CDR3 sequence: CASSQGGSGTGELFF. The CDR3 nucleotides read TGCGCCAGCAGCCAAGGAGGGAGCGGCACCGGGGAGCTGTTTTTT.

The chain carries TRBV29-1 and TRBJ1-4, with D perhaps TRBD1 (6 bases). Germline CDR1 is SQVTM and CDR2 is ANQGSEA. This CDR3 has 13 residues. Trimming pared 6 bases from V and 4 bases from J, leaving 12 bases between. CDR3 sequence (DNA): TGCAGCGTGGCTGGGGGCCTTAATGAAAAACTGTTTTTT. Translation gives CSVAGGLNEKLFF. Full variable domain (outside the CDR3, taken from reference TRBV29-1 and TRBJ1-4): SAVISQKPSRDICQRGTSLTIQCQVDSQVTMMFWYRQQPGQSLTLIATANQGSEATYESGFVIDKFPISRPNLTFSTLTVSNMSPEDSSIYLCSVAGGLNEKLFFGSGTQLSVL.

V is TRBV19 and J is TRBJ1-2, with D perhaps TRBD1 (5 bases). Trimming took 1 base from V and 4 from J, leaving 13 bases between them. The CDR3 sequence is 15 residues long. CDR1 is LNHDA and CDR2 is SQIVND in the germline V gene (reference sequence). In nucleotides, the CDR3 is TGTGCCAGTAGTATAGGAATAGGGGAAACCTATGGCTACACCTTC. It encodes CASSIGIGETYGYTF.

V is TRBV5-1 and J is TRBJ2-3; no definite D call. This CDR3 comprises 15 residues. V lost 0 bases and J lost 4, with 12 bases in between. Germline CDR1 SGHRS, CDR2 YFSETQ. Here the CDR3 DNA reads TGCGCCAGCAGCTTGGTTGGTCTAGTTCCAGATACGCAGTATTTT. Residues: CASSLVGLVPDTQYF. The full variable domain, completed using reference TRBV5-1 and TRBJ2-3, is KAGVTQTPRYLIKTRGQQVTLSCSPISGHRSVSWYQQTPGQGLQFLFEYFSETQRNKGNFPGRFSGRQFSNSRSEMNVSTLELGDSALYLCASSLVGLVPDTQYFGPGTRLTVL.

J is TRBJ2-3 and V is TRBV9; a possible D gene is TRBD2 (5 bases). This CDR3 has 15 amino acids. Deletions cut 4 bases from V and 6 bases from J, with 18 bases between. Looked up from germline, CDR1 is SGDLS and CDR2 is YYNGEE. The CDR3 spells CASSQMDGVEDTQYF. For the CDR3, the DNA is TGTGCCAGCAGCCAGATGGACGGGGTGGAGGATACGCAGTATTTT. Full variable domain (missing parts from reference TRBV9 and TRBJ2-3): DSGVTQTPKHLITATGQRVTLRCSPRSGDLSVYWYQQSLDQGLQFLIQYYNGEERAKGNILERFSAQQFPDLHSELNLSSLELGDSALYFCASSQMDGVEDTQYFGPGTRLTVL.

The rearrangement uses TRBV21-1 and TRBJ1-4; the table calls TRBD1, which could not be checked here. TRBV21-1 is assigned pseudogene status. The CDR3 sequence is 16 residues long. The CDR3 loop reads CASSKTRQGSGEKLFF. In DNA, the CDR3 is TGTGCCAGCAGCAAAACCCGACAGGGTTCGGGTGAAAAACTGTTTTTT.

This clone was found a few times. The chain combines TRBV7-3 with TRBJ1-2; D remains ambiguous. Trimming stripped 3 bases from V and 8 bases from J, with 13 bases between. The germline V gene has CDR1 SGHTA and CDR2 FQGTGA. This CDR3 is 13 amino acids long. CDR3 region: CASSFGDRSGYTF. The CDR3 DNA follows: TGTGCCAGCAGCTTCGGTGATAGGAGCGGCTACACCTTC.

In this sample, this clone turned up a few times. For the CDR3, the DNA is TGTGCCAGCAGTAACAGGCCCATGAACACTGAAGCTTTCTTT. Its translation: CASSNRPMNTEAFF. V is TRBV27 and J is TRBJ1-1; the D gene is possibly TRBD1 (5 bases). CDR3 size: 14 residues. The V and J ends lost 5 bases and 0 bases respectively, with 10 bases between them. Germline V gives CDR1 MNHEY, CDR2 SMNVEV (reference sequence).

The V gene is TRBV27, the J gene TRBJ1-1; maybe TRBD1 (5 bases). CDR1 and CDR2 from the germline V gene are MNHEY and SMNVEV (reference sequence). V was shortened by 2 bases and J by 2 bases, with 18 bases between the two germline ends. This CDR3 contains 17 residues. CDR3 in DNA: TGTGCCAGCAGTTTAAGAGCAGGGCAGGCCGCAAACACTGAAGCTTTCTTT. Translating gives CASSLRAGQAANTEAFF.

This chain links TRBV7-8 with TRBJ2-7, with 13 positions matching TRBD2. This CDR3 is 16 amino acids long. In germline, CDR1 is SGHVS, CDR2 FQNEAQ. V lost 4 bases, J lost 9 bases, and 12 bases stayed unmatched. This CDR3 is CASSSLGSGLAGRQYF. The CDR3 nucleotides are TGTGCCAGCAGCTCCCTCGGTTCGGGACTAGCGGGAAGGCAGTACTTC.

This clone has just a few counts. The genes are TRBV6-5 and TRBJ1-1; D unclear. The CDR3 loop spans 13 amino acids. With 0 bases removed from V and 0 bases from J, the gap between germline ends came to 2 bases. The V gene's germline CDR1 is MNHEY and CDR2 SVGAGI. CDR3 DNA: TGTGCCAGCAGTTACTCCTTGAACACTGAAGCTTTCTTT. Protein: CASSYSLNTEAFF.

The V and J genes are TRBV28 and TRBJ2-7; 7 bases agree with TRBD2. The germline V gene has CDR1 MDHEN and CDR2 SYDVKM. The V and J ends lost 3 bases and 6 bases, in that order; junction bases with no gene match: 5. The CDR3 sequence is 13 residues long. The DNA for the CDR3 is TGTGCCAGCAGTTTTTATGAGCGGGGCGAGCAGTACTTC. Translation: CASSFYERGEQYF.

V gene TRBV15 combines with J gene TRBJ2-7; D gene ambiguous. The CDR3 covers 12 residues. The germline V and J ends were trimmed by 8 bases and 0 bases, with 8 bases remaining between them. Germline V gene sequence: CDR1 LNHNV, CDR2 YYDKDF (reference sequence). CDR3 nucleotide sequence: TGTGCCACCGGCGAGTACTCCTACGAGCAGTACTTC. Translation: CATGEYSYEQYF.

This chain joins TRBV11-3 and TRBJ2-5; no clear D gene. This CDR3 spans 15 amino acids. The germline V and J ends were trimmed by 1 base and 0 bases, with 9 bases remaining between them. The germline gives CDR1 SGHNT, CDR2 YENEEA. CDR3 loop: CASSLVQAYQETQYF. As DNA, the CDR3 is TGTGCCAGCAGCTTAGTGCAGGCCTACCAAGAGACCCAGTACTTC. The full variable domain, in which reference TRBV11-3 and TRBJ2-5 provide the parts outside the CDR3, is EAGVVQSPRYKIIEKKQPVAFWCNPISGHNTLYWYLQNLGQGPELLIRYENEEAVDDSQLPKDRFSAERLKGVDSTLKIQPAELGDSAVYLCASSLVQAYQETQYFGPGTRLLVL.

The rearrangement joins TRBV6-5 to TRBJ1-3; unclear D gene. CDR1 and CDR2 (germline): MNHEY, SVGAGI. The CDR3 loop spans 13 amino acids. Deletions cut 2 bases from V and 6 bases from J, with 8 bases between. CDR3 sequence: CASSYGTLNTIYF. As DNA, the CDR3 is TGTGCCAGCAGTTACGGAACATTAAACACCATATATTTT.

CDR3 sequence reads: CASSALPMNTEAFF. DNA for the CDR3: TGTGCCAGCAGTGCGCTTCCTATGAACACTGAAGCTTTCTTT. The gene calls are TRBV2 and TRBJ1-1, with D unclear. V was shortened by 4 bases and J by 0 bases, with 9 bases between the two germline ends. Germline CDR1 is SNHLY and CDR2 is FYNNEI. The CDR3 totals 14 residues.

The rearrangement links TRBV28 to TRBJ1-1; D perhaps matches TRBD1 (6 bases). The CDR3 spans 13 residues. Germline V CDR1 and CDR2: MDHEN, SYDVKM. Trimming shortened V by 5 bases and J by 2 bases, and 9 bases separated the two germline ends. DNA for the CDR3: TGTGCCAGCAGTACGGGACAAAACACTGAAGCTTTCTTT. This translates into CASSTGQNTEAFF.

This clone has only one observation. CDR3 DNA: TGCGCCAGCAGCACCGGACAGGGGGCGTGGGAGACCCAGTACTTC. Its protein is CASSTGQGAWETQYF. V usage is TRBV5-1 and J usage is TRBJ2-5, with 11 bases identical to TRBD1. The V gene end was trimmed by 4 bases and the J gene end by 5 bases; junction bases not matched to a gene: 7. The germline gives CDR1 SGHRS, CDR2 YFSETQ. The CDR3 totals 15 residues.

The chain employs TRBV25-1 and TRBJ2-2, with TRBD1 matching 7 bases. This CDR3 spans 14 amino acids. The J segment lost 4 bases and the V segment lost 7 bases, leaving 6 bases of the junction unmatched. CDR1 is MGHDK, CDR2 SYGVNS, per germline. This chain's CDR3 is CASKSTGITGELFF. As DNA, the CDR3 is TGTGCCAGCAAATCGACAGGGATCACCGGGGAGCTGTTTTTT.

This clone was counted once. The CDR3 DNA reads TGTGCCAGCAGCTCACGGAGAGCGGGCCGCTCCTACGAGCAGTACTTC. Translating gives CASSSRRAGRSYEQYF. The chain carries TRBV5-6 and TRBJ2-7; TRBD2 might be the D (6 bases). V was shortened by 3 bases and J by 0 bases, with 16 bases between the two germline ends. The germline gives CDR1 SGHDT, CDR2 YYEEEE. The CDR3 consists of 16 residues.

The V call is TRBV7-2, the J call TRBJ2-5; D gene unclear. This CDR3 has 15 residues. CDR1 and CDR2 (germline): SGHTA, FQGNSA. Trimming removed 5 bases from V and 1 base from J, with 14 bases in between. The CDR3 sequence is CASSPRPARQETQYF. The CDR3 bases are TGTGCCAGCAGCCCGCGTCCCGCCCGCCAAGAGACCCAGTACTTC.

V and J are TRBV11-2 and TRBJ2-5, with D perhaps matching TRBD1 (6 bases). This CDR3 has 16 amino acids. V was trimmed by 5 bases and J by 5 bases, leaving 21 bases between them. Germline values: CDR1 SGHAT, CDR2 FQNNGV. The DNA for the CDR3 is TGTGCCAGCAGCCAATCTGCCAGGACAGAGGGGGAGACCCAGTACTTC. Translated: CASSQSARTEGETQYF.

This rearrangement joins TRBV6-5 to TRBJ1-3; D gene unclear. Germline V CDR1 and CDR2: MNHEY, SVGAGI. V was cut by 7 bases and J by 2 bases, with 6 bases left in between. This CDR3 is built from 12 residues. The CDR3 DNA reads TGTGCCAGCATCATTCCTGGAAACACCATATATTTT. Residues: CASIIPGNTIYF.

The J gene is TRBJ1-1, the V gene TRBV28; maybe TRBD1 (6 bases). Trimming pared 3 bases from V and 5 bases from J, leaving 16 bases between. In germline, CDR1 is MDHEN, CDR2 SYDVKM. The CDR3 runs to 15 residues. CDR3 sequence: CASSFTSGGWTEAFF. In DNA form, the CDR3 reads TGTGCCAGCAGTTTTACGTCCGGGGGCTGGACTGAAGCTTTCTTT.